The following is a TCR beta chain sequence with its context. Its antigen is still unknown. This specimen comes from a study of shared clonotypes between healthy human individuals. Findings of the study overall: Tissues were not sampled, only blood, and their repertoires likely differ.

As defined, naive CD8 cells were CD45RO-negative and positively selected for CCR7, with terminally differentiated effector memory CD45RA+ cells excluded. Sequenced by immunoSEQ multiplex PCR; TCRdb stores in-frame clones only, minus some. Of roughly 2,000,000 clones listed, approximately 94% are singletons. Sequenced sample: naive CD8+ T cells sorted from blood. The clonotype originates from a young man in good health.

In DNA form, the CDR3 reads TGTGCCAGCAGTCTGATAGCGGGAGGGCCGCACGAGCAGTACTTC. It specifies CASSLIAGGPHEQYF. The gene calls are TRBV27 and TRBJ2-7, with 11 bases identical to TRBD2. With V trimmed by 5 bases and J by 5 bases, 8 bases remained unmatched. This CDR3 has 15 residues. CDR1 and CDR2 (germline): MNHEY, SMNVEV (reference sequence).